This T cell receptor (beta chain) was documented in a study of radiation and T cells in renal cell carcinoma. Whole-study results and caveats: From baseline, blood top tumor clonotypes peaked at 2 weeks post-radiation.

V shed 6 bases, J shed 0 bases, and the junction held 9 bases outside the gene matches. Per the germline V gene, CDR1 is SGHTA and CDR2 is FQGNSA. There are 17 residues in the CDR3. The time point was: blood 2 weeks post-SBRT. Treatment here: 15 Gy SBRT to primary tumor, nephrectomy 4 weeks later. Radiation-treated patients gave blood at baseline, week 2 and week 4. This renal cell carcinoma was of the clear cell type. The data were produced by immunoSEQ multiplex PCR, yet TCRdb's version contains in-frame clones alone and is incomplete. The table has about 150,000 clones, over 80% seen once; the top ten hold 10% to 15%. Concerning this clone itself: What it recognizes is unknown.

The sample was blood, taken from a patient whose treatment included radiotherapy and nephrectomy. The chain combines TRBV7-2 with TRBJ2-1; 9 positions agree with TRBD1. The receptor was isolated from a woman between 50 and 59 years old with renal cell carcinoma. CDR3 region: CASRYTGGLSSYNEQFF. CDR3 nucleotide sequence: TGTGCCAGCAGATATACAGGGGGCCTGAGCTCCTACAATGAGCAGTTCTTC. Using reference TRBV7-2 and TRBJ2-1 for the parts outside the CDR3, the full variable domain is GAGVSQSPSNKVTEKGKDVELRCDPISGHTALYWYRQSLGQGLEFLIYFQGNSAPDKSGLPSDRFSAERTGGSVSTLTIQRTQQEDSAVYLCASRYTGGLSSYNEQFFGPGTRLTVL.